This entry lists 31 T cell receptor beta chains sequenced from one sample in a study of cytomegalovirus exposure and HLA in healthy donors. PCR employed 60 Vbeta and 13 Jbeta primers. Profiling relied on immunoSEQ multiplex PCR, and the TCRdb table lists in-frame clones only, not all of them. The sample consists of some 78,000 clones, approximately 77% of them appearing once. The sequenced sample was PBMCs. The origin of the receptors is a woman aged 40 to 55 in good health and CMV-seropositive.

This sequence joins TRBV10-1 and TRBJ1-1; 7 nucleotides line up with TRBD1. The trim removed 4 bases at V and 5 bases at J, leaving 7 bases unmatched. The CDR3 is made up of 14 amino acids. Germline V lookup: CDR1 WNHNN, CDR2 SYGVQD (reference sequence). The CDR3: CASSGNRGRTEAFF. CDR3 DNA: TGCGCCAGCAGTGGAAACAGGGGACGGACTGAAGCTTTCTTT.

The chain employs TRBV18 and TRBJ2-7, with D hard to call. The germline gives CDR1 KGHSH, CDR2 LQKENI. The CDR3 runs to 15 residues. Between the trimmed V and J ends, which lost 2 bases and 6 bases, there was a span of 17 bases. CDR3 sequence reads: CASSPKSGIPSEQYF. As DNA, the CDR3 is TGTGCCAGCTCACCAAAGTCAGGAATCCCCTCCGAGCAGTACTTC.

With regard to this clone: Other DNA sequences within the sample encode an identical CDR3. The CDR3 nucleotides are TGTGCCAGCAGCTTTGACAGGGGCAATGGCTACACCTTC. Translated: CASSFDRGNGYTF. V gene TRBV5-4 combines with J gene TRBJ1-2; 8 positions match TRBD1. The CDR3 consists of 13 residues. Per the germline V gene, CDR1 is SGHNT and CDR2 is YYREEE (reference sequence). The V segment lost 2 bases and the J segment 6 bases; nucleotides outside the gene matches: 3.

The rearrangement joins TRBV6-1 to TRBJ2-3, with TRBD1 as a possible D gene (5 bases). This CDR3 has 17 amino acids. V shed 5 bases and J shed 3 bases, with 21 bases lying between them. Looked up from germline, CDR1 is MNHNS and CDR2 is SASEGT. CDR3 region: CASSQEAGSFRTDTQYF. The CDR3 DNA follows: TGTGCCAGCAGTCAAGAGGCAGGGTCGTTCCGGACAGATACGCAGTATTTT.

This clone was recorded only once. V usage is TRBV30 and J usage is TRBJ2-4; possible D gene TRBD2, 5 bases. Trimming shortened V by 0 bases and J by 11 bases, and 8 bases separated the two germline ends. The germline V gene has CDR1 GTSNPN and CDR2 SVGIG (reference sequence). This CDR3 contains 11 residues. DNA for the CDR3: TGTGCCTGGAGTGTGGTCGGGGTTCAGTACTTC. This encodes CAWSVVGVQYF. The whole variable domain, filled in from reference TRBV30 and TRBJ2-4, reads SQTIHQWPATLVQPVGSPLSLECTVEGTSNPNLYWYRQAAGRGLQLLFYSVGIGQISSEVPQNLSASRPQDRQFILSSKKLLLSDSGFYLCAWSVVGVQYFGAGTRLSVL.

The CDR3 nucleotides are TGTGCCAGCAGCTTAGTAGGGACAGAACCCTACGAGCAGTACTTC. This codes for CASSLVGTEPYEQYF. The chain couples TRBV7-9 to TRBJ2-7; 7 bases fit TRBD1. Trimming cost V 1 base and J 2 bases; bases outside gene matches: 5. CDR1 is SEHNR, CDR2 FQNEAQ, per germline (reference sequence). CDR3 size: 15 residues. Full variable domain (missing parts from reference TRBV7-9 and TRBJ2-7): DTGVSQNPRHKITKRGQNVTFRCDPISEHNRLYWYRQTLGQGPEFLTYFQNEAQLEKSRLLSDRFSAERPKGSFSTLEIQRTEQGDSAMYLCASSLVGTEPYEQYFGPGTRLTVT.

This clone has just one count. The chain recombines TRBV5-1 with TRBJ2-5; no definite D call. The CDR3 is 14 amino acids. The V gene lost 0 bases and the J gene lost 2 bases, with 8 bases spanning the gap. Looked up from germline, CDR1 is SGHRS and CDR2 is YFSETQ. As DNA, the CDR3 is TGCGCCAGCAGCTTGGGGCTCTTACAAGAGACCCAGTACTTC. Translating gives CASSLGLLQETQYF. The whole variable domain, remainder taken from reference TRBV5-1 and TRBJ2-5, is KAGVTQTPRYLIKTRGQQVTLSCSPISGHRSVSWYQQTPGQGLQFLFEYFSETQRNKGNFPGRFSGRQFSNSRSEMNVSTLELGDSALYLCASSLGLLQETQYFGPGTRLLVL.

The chain combines TRBV27 with TRBJ1-1; D may be TRBD1 (5 bases). This CDR3 is built from 15 residues. Trimming shortened V by 6 bases and J by 1 base, and 15 bases separated the two germline ends. CDR1 is MNHEY and CDR2 is SMNVEV in the germline V gene (reference sequence). The DNA of the CDR3 is TGTGCCAGCAGGCCTGGGGGGGGGTGGAACACTGAAGCTTTCTTT. Its translation is CASRPGGGWNTEAFF.

This clone was seen repeatedly, ten times or more. This rearrangement joins TRBV5-1 to TRBJ1-1, with D unclear. Between the trimmed V and J ends, which lost 0 bases and 7 bases, there was a span of 4 bases. The CDR3 sequence is 11 residues long. Germline CDR1 and CDR2: SGHRS and YFSETQ. CDR3 region: CASSLGSEAFF. The DNA for the CDR3 is TGCGCCAGCAGCTTGGGCAGTGAAGCTTTCTTT.

This clone showed up just a few times. The chain employs TRBV9 and TRBJ2-1; possibly TRBD2 for D (7 bases). This CDR3 comprises 16 residues. Looked up from germline, CDR1 is SGDLS and CDR2 is YYNGEE. V was trimmed by 3 bases and J by 10 bases, leaving 23 bases between them. CDR3 in DNA: TGTGCCAGCAGCGAGGGGGGATACCACCGGGGGGAAGAGCAGTTCTTC. This gives the protein CASSEGGYHRGEEQFF.

J is TRBJ2-2 and V is TRBV6-1; no firm D call. This CDR3 has 14 amino acids. V was shortened by 2 bases and J by 9 bases, with 13 bases between the two germline ends. Germline loops: CDR1 MNHNS, CDR2 SASEGT. The CDR3 sequence: CASSESQRGRELFF. As DNA, the CDR3 is TGTGCCAGCAGTGAATCCCAGCGAGGAAGGGAGCTGTTTTTT.

The gene calls are TRBV5-1 and TRBJ2-7; 9 nucleotides match TRBD1. After removal of 4 bases from V and 2 bases from J, the junction contained 4 bases not matched to a gene. The CDR3 sequence is 14 residues long. Germline V gene lookup returns CDR1 SGHRS and CDR2 YFSETQ. The CDR3 DNA sequence: TGCGCCAGCAGCACCCGACAGGGGGCCTACGAGCAGTACTTC. Encoded protein: CASSTRQGAYEQYF.

The chain combines TRBV4-3 with TRBJ1-1; TRBD1 matches 9 bases. The germline V gene has CDR1 LGHNA and CDR2 YSLEER. The V segment lost 1 base and the J segment 6 bases; nucleotides outside the gene matches: 3. The length of the CDR3 is 14 residues. Here the CDR3 reads CASSQGTGAPEAFF. CDR3 sequence (DNA): TGCGCCAGCAGCCAAGGGACAGGGGCCCCTGAAGCTTTCTTT.

This clone was detected only a few times. The chain recombines TRBV5-1 with TRBJ1-1; tentatively, D is TRBD1 (5 bases). CDR3 length equals 13 residues. Looked up from germline, CDR1 is SGHRS and CDR2 is YFSETQ. V lost 9 bases, J lost 1 base, and 13 bases lay in between. CDR3 sequence reads: CATKTGENTEAFF. The CDR3 DNA sequence: TGCGCCACCAAAACGGGGGAGAACACTGAAGCTTTCTTT. Looking up the rest from reference TRBV5-1 and TRBJ1-1 gives the full variable domain: KAGVTQTPRYLIKTRGQQVTLSCSPISGHRSVSWYQQTPGQGLQFLFEYFSETQRNKGNFPGRFSGRQFSNSRSEMNVSTLELGDSALYLCATKTGENTEAFFGQGTRLTVV.

This chain connects TRBV25-1 to TRBJ1-2; D might be TRBD1 (5 bases). The CDR3 has 13 amino acids. Trimming took 8 bases from V and 7 from J, leaving 17 bases between them. CDR1 is MGHDK, CDR2 SYGVNS, per germline. The CDR3 loop is CASQGWGLSGYTF. The CDR3 bases are TGTGCCAGCCAGGGATGGGGACTAAGTGGCTACACCTTC.

The gene calls are TRBV2 and TRBJ1-4; no definite D call. Trimming shortened V by 8 bases and J by 3 bases, and 10 bases separated the two germline ends. CDR1 and CDR2 (germline): SNHLY, FYNNEI. This CDR3 comprises 13 residues. The CDR3 protein is CASHQAPNEKLFF. The DNA for the CDR3 is TGTGCCAGCCATCAGGCCCCTAATGAAAAACTGTTTTTT.

This clone appeared a few times. The V call is TRBV18, the J call TRBJ1-5; D remains ambiguous. The CDR3 has 14 amino acids. CDR1 KGHSH and CDR2 LQKENI come from the germline V gene. The ends were cut back, 5 bases at V and 1 base at J, with 9 bases in the middle. For the CDR3, the DNA is TGTGCCAGCTCAGCCGGGTCGAGCAATCAGCCCCAGCATTTT. Encoded protein: CASSAGSSNQPQHF.

The chain joins TRBV28 to TRBJ1-2; 12 bases line up with TRBD1. The CDR3 runs 16 residues. V shed 1 base, J shed 5 bases, and the junction held 5 bases outside the gene matches. Germline values: CDR1 MDHEN, CDR2 SYDVKM. CDR3 DNA sequence: TGTGCCAGCAGTTTATCCGGGACAGGGGGCTTTTATGGCTACACCTTC. Protein: CASSLSGTGGFYGYTF.

The chain links TRBV7-2 to TRBJ1-5; no clear D. The CDR3 has 15 amino acids. Germline CDR1 is SGHTA and CDR2 is FQGNSA. The V end was cut by 1 base, the J end by 5 bases, with 12 bases between. CDR3 region: CASSLVRGSDQPQHF. The CDR3 nucleotides are TGTGCCAGCAGCTTAGTTCGGGGATCAGATCAGCCCCAGCATTTT. The whole variable domain, remainder taken from reference TRBV7-2 and TRBJ1-5, is GAGVSQSPSNKVTEKGKDVELRCDPISGHTALYWYRQSLGQGLEFLIYFQGNSAPDKSGLPSDRFSAERTGGSVSTLTIQRTQQEDSAVYLCASSLVRGSDQPQHFGDGTRLSIL.

This clone was observed a few times. This chain joins TRBV4-2 and TRBJ1-3, with 8 bases fitting TRBD1. This CDR3 region has 16 residues. J gave up 4 bases and V 3 bases, and 8 bases lay outside the gene matches. Germline V gene sequence: CDR1 LGHNA, CDR2 YNFKEQ. CDR3 residues: CASSQLTGTGGNTIYF. The DNA of the CDR3 is TGTGCCAGCAGCCAGCTCACCGGGACAGGAGGAAACACCATATATTTT.

The rearrangement links TRBV29-1 to TRBJ1-1; no firm D call. Germline V gives CDR1 SQVTM, CDR2 ANQGSEA. CDR3 length equals 12 residues. Trimming cost V 6 bases and J 4 bases, with 12 bases left between them. The CDR3 spells CSVRKGGTEAFF. The CDR3 coding sequence is TGCAGCGTAAGAAAGGGAGGCACTGAAGCTTTCTTT. Supplemented by reference TRBV29-1 and TRBJ1-1, the full variable domain reads SAVISQKPSRDICQRGTSLTIQCQVDSQVTMMFWYRQQPGQSLTLIATANQGSEATYESGFVIDKFPISRPNLTFSTLTVSNMSPEDSSIYLCSVRKGGTEAFFGQGTRLTVV.

This chain links TRBV27 with TRBJ2-5, with 7 nucleotides matching TRBD1. This CDR3 is built from 14 residues. Germline CDR1 and CDR2: MNHEY and SMNVEV (reference sequence). With 5 bases clipped from V and 1 base from J, the junction kept 4 bases outside the gene matches. In nucleotides, the CDR3 is TGTGCCAGCAGTGCGACAGGGTCCCAAGAGACCCAGTACTTC. Translated, it gives CASSATGSQETQYF.

As DNA, the CDR3 is TGTGCCAGCAGTTACAGCACCGGGGAGCTGTTTTTT. As protein: CASSYSTGELFF. This rearrangement joins TRBV28 to TRBJ2-2; D is ambiguous. V was trimmed by 4 bases and J by 4 bases, leaving 4 bases between them. This CDR3 comprises 12 residues. Germline assignment: CDR1 MDHEN and CDR2 SYDVKM.

This clone was counted a single time. The J gene is TRBJ2-3, the V gene TRBV19, with 9 bases that match TRBD2. This CDR3 region has 16 residues. The V gene's germline CDR1 is LNHDA and CDR2 SQIVND (reference sequence). Germline trimming cut 3 bases from V and 3 bases from J; bases unmatched to any gene: 7. Here the CDR3 DNA reads TGTGCCAGTAGTATTAGCGGGGGAGGAACGACAGATACGCAGTATTTT. It is translated as CASSISGGGTTDTQYF.

In regard to this clone: This CDR3 is also generated by other DNA sequences in the sample. The chain has TRBV7-2 and TRBJ1-2; D may be TRBD1 (5 bases). Germline V CDR1 and CDR2: SGHTA, FQGNSA. The V gene lost 1 base and the J gene lost 3 bases, with 6 bases spanning the gap. The CDR3 extends over 13 amino acids. The CDR3 spells CASSLGRDYGYTF. CDR3 DNA: TGTGCCAGCAGCTTAGGCAGGGACTATGGCTACACCTTC.

The chain uses TRBV9 and TRBJ2-1, with TRBD1 as a possible D gene (5 bases). Germline CDR1 SGDLS, CDR2 YYNGEE. With 4 bases removed from V and 0 bases from J, the gap between germline ends came to 8 bases. The CDR3 has 14 residues. CDR3 in DNA: TGTGCCAGCAGCCCGACAGTCTCCTACAATGAGCAGTTCTTC. Translated, it gives CASSPTVSYNEQFF.

The rearrangement uses TRBV19 and TRBJ1-1; TRBD1 is a possible D gene (5 bases). This CDR3 is 13 amino acids long. Looked up from germline, CDR1 is LNHDA and CDR2 is SQIVND (reference sequence). Trimming pared 6 bases from V and 2 bases from J, leaving 10 bases between. The CDR3, as DNA: TGTGCCAGTAGAACCCAGGGAAACACTGAAGCTTTCTTT. It yields the protein CASRTQGNTEAFF.

This chain uses TRBV2 with TRBJ1-2; 10 bases fit TRBD1. The length of the CDR3 is 13 residues. Germline V CDR1 and CDR2: SNHLY, FYNNEI. The junction had 11 bases not matched to a gene; V was cut back by 6 bases and J by 13 bases. As DNA, the CDR3 is TGTGCCAGCAGATGGTCGACAGGGGGCGATTTCACCTTC. It translates to CASRWSTGGDFTF.

The rearrangement joins TRBV13 to TRBJ1-5; no firm D call. V was cut by 6 bases and J by 2 bases, with 5 bases left in between. CDR1 is PRHDT, CDR2 FYEKMQ, per germline (reference sequence). The CDR3 extends over 12 amino acids. The CDR3 region is CASSEGNQPQHF. The CDR3 nucleotides are TGTGCCAGCAGTGAGGGCAATCAGCCCCAGCATTTT.

The chain is built from TRBV7-9 and TRBJ1-2; D gene ambiguous. Per germline, CDR1 SEHNR and CDR2 FQNEAQ (reference sequence). This CDR3 contains 14 residues. The germline V and J ends were trimmed by 2 bases and 3 bases, with 10 bases remaining between them. DNA for the CDR3: TGTGCCAGCAGCTTACCGGGGAACGACTATGGCTACACCTTC. Translating it yields CASSLPGNDYGYTF.

On this clone itself: The DNA is left out, because the CDR3 cannot be placed on it with certainty; the CDR3 is given as TCRdb lists it. This chain connects TRBV29-1 to TRBJ1-5; the DNA was not used to check the table's D call, TRBD1. A total of 13 residues make up the CDR3, ends included. Germline V gene data show CDR1 as SQVTM and CDR2 as ANQGSEA. This CDR3 is CSVALGTVTNLHF.